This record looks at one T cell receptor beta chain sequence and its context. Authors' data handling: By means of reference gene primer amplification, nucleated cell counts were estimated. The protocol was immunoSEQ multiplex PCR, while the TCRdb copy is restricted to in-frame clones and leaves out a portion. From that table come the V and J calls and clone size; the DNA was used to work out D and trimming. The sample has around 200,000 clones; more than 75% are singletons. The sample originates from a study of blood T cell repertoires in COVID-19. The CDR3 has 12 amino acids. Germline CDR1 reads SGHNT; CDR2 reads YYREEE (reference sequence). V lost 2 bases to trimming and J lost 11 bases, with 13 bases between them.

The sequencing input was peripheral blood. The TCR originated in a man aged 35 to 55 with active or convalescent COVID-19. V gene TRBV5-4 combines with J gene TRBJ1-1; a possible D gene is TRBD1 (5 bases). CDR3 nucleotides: TGTGCCAGCAGCTTCGGGGGGGGTGTGGCTTTCTTT. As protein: CASSFGGGVAFF.